The 22 T cell receptor beta chains in this list originate from one sample, sequenced in a study of CD8+CD57+ T cells in acquired aplastic anemia. TCR beta VDJ and CDR3 profiles were obtained from a genomic DNA template. From the reads, TCRdb called clonotypes with MiXCR, one entry per CDR3 protein. The sample holds 150,000 to 200,000 distinct CDR3 sequences, 50% to 75% seen once. Source material: sorted CD4+, CD8+, or CD8+CD57+ T cells (not recorded which) from PBMCs. The receptors shown here come from a human donor in good health.

This clonotype appeared many times. This rearrangement joins TRBV4-1 to TRBJ2-3; D might be TRBD2 (6 bases). V shed 0 bases and J shed 2 bases, with 12 bases lying between them. The germline gives CDR1 MGHRA, CDR2 YSYEKL. The CDR3 totals 16 residues. The DNA for the CDR3 is TGCGCCAGCAGCCAAGACTTGGGGGGAACCACAGATACGCAGTATTTT. It yields the protein CASSQDLGGTTDTQYF.

The chain carries TRBV10-3 and TRBJ2-7, with D perhaps TRBD1 or TRBD2 (5 bases each). The germline V gene has CDR1 ENHRY and CDR2 SYGVKD. The CDR3 runs to 15 residues. The ends were cut back, 11 bases at V and 3 bases at J, with 23 bases in the middle. CDR3 in amino acids: CAVKKTGQDRYEQYF. DNA of the CDR3: TGTGCCGTCAAGAAAACGGGGCAGGATCGCTACGAGCAGTACTTC.

The chain joins TRBV9 to TRBJ2-7; no reliable D call. The CDR3 is 15 amino acids. The V end lost 4 bases, the J end lost 3 bases, and 17 bases lay between the germline ends. Germline CDR1 SGDLS, CDR2 YYNGEE. The CDR3 sequence is CASSPTTAGNYEQYF. The CDR3 DNA reads TGTGCCAGCAGCCCTACGACGGCAGGTAACTACGAGCAGTACTTC. The whole variable domain, filled in from reference TRBV9 and TRBJ2-7, reads DSGVTQTPKHLITATGQRVTLRCSPRSGDLSVYWYQQSLDQGLQFLIQYYNGEERAKGNILERFSAQQFPDLHSELNLSSLELGDSALYFCASSPTTAGNYEQYFGPGTRLTVT.

The V call is TRBV9, the J call TRBJ2-5; tentative D call: TRBD1 (6 bases). Trimming removed 3 bases at V and 2 bases at J, with 11 bases between. Germline loops: CDR1 SGDLS, CDR2 YYNGEE. This CDR3 is built from 14 residues. The CDR3 region is CASSATGQQETQYF. CDR3 nucleotides: TGTGCCAGCAGCGCGACAGGTCAACAAGAGACCCAGTACTTC.

The CDR3 protein is CASSYSRRRGTGTEAFF. In nucleotides, the CDR3 is TGTGCCAGCAGTTACTCGAGACGGAGGGGGACAGGGACTGAAGCTTTCTTT. The chain couples TRBV6-5 to TRBJ1-1, with 9 positions matching TRBD1. The germline V gene has CDR1 MNHEY and CDR2 SVGAGI. J gave up 5 bases and V 0 bases, and 10 bases lay outside the gene matches. The CDR3 runs to 17 residues.

This clonotype was recorded at least ten times. The rearrangement joins TRBV3-1 to TRBJ1-2, with 7 bases fitting TRBD1. CDR1 and CDR2 from the germline V gene are LGHDT and YNNKEL (reference sequence). Losses at the gene ends were 4 bases for V and 4 bases for J; bases not matched to a gene: 6. This CDR3 spans 14 amino acids. CDR3 sequence (DNA): TGTGCCAGCAGCCTTGGGACAGTACTCTATGGCTACACCTTC. Its protein is CASSLGTVLYGYTF.

The count of this clonotype is one. The chain couples TRBV15 to TRBJ1-2; D unresolved. Germline CDR1 is LNHNV and CDR2 is YYDKDF (reference sequence). The CDR3 sequence is 15 residues long. Trimming shortened V by 3 bases and J by 1 base, and 12 bases separated the two germline ends. In DNA, the CDR3 is TGTGCCACCAGCAGGGCAGGACTCCTTAACTATGGCTACACCTTC. It translates to CATSRAGLLNYGYTF.

J is TRBJ2-3 and V is TRBV20-1; maybe TRBD2 (5 bases). Germline CDR1 DFQATT, CDR2 SNEGSKA (reference sequence). This CDR3 comprises 14 residues. The V end was cut by 4 bases, the J end by 7 bases, with 18 bases between. This chain's CDR3 is CSATGYGKENTQYF. The CDR3 DNA is TGCAGTGCTACTGGTTACGGGAAGGAAAATACGCAGTATTTT.

A few counts support this clonotype. This chain connects TRBV11-3 to TRBJ2-5; TRBD1 aligns across 8 bases. Trimming cost V 3 bases and J 5 bases; bases outside gene matches: 8. The length of the CDR3 is 15 residues. CDR1 is SGHNT, CDR2 YENEEA, per germline. The CDR3 DNA reads as TGTGCCAGCAGCTTGCGGACAGGGATGTTGGAGACCCAGTACTTC. Its translation is CASSLRTGMLETQYF.

V gene TRBV5-4 combines with J gene TRBJ1-2; a possible D gene is TRBD1 (5 bases). V was pared by 4 bases and J by 5 bases, with 15 bases between. The CDR3 consists of 14 residues. Germline values: CDR1 SGHNT, CDR2 YYREEE (reference sequence). CDR3 amino acids: CASSNDAGEYGYTF. For the CDR3, the DNA is TGTGCCAGCAGCAATGATGCGGGGGAGTATGGCTACACCTTC. Complete variable domain (other parts from reference TRBV5-4 and TRBJ1-2): ETGVTQSPTHLIKTRGQQVTLRCSSQSGHNTVSWYQQALGQGPQFIFQYYREEENGRGNFPPRFSGLQFPNYSSELNVNALELDDSALYLCASSNDAGEYGYTFGSGTRLTVV.

The chain employs TRBV20-1 and TRBJ2-2; D gene ambiguous. Trimming stripped 5 bases from V and 2 bases from J, with 12 bases between. Germline values: CDR1 DFQATT, CDR2 SNEGSKA (reference sequence). The CDR3 length is 14 residues. This CDR3 is CSALGPANTGELFF. The CDR3 DNA sequence: TGCAGTGCTCTAGGGCCCGCAAACACCGGGGAGCTGTTTTTT.

The chain couples TRBV15 to TRBJ2-7, with 10 bases lining up with TRBD1. The CDR3 contains 14 residues. Germline loops: CDR1 LNHNV, CDR2 YYDKDF (reference sequence). Trimming removed 1 base from V and 5 bases from J; junction bases left unmatched: 2. In DNA form, the CDR3 reads TGTGCCACCAGCAGAGGGACAGGGGGTAACGAGCAGTACTTC. This encodes CATSRGTGGNEQYF.

This CDR3 reads CATSHLDTYGYTF. The CDR3 DNA follows: TGTGCCACCAGTCACCTAGACACTTATGGCTACACCTTC. The chain recombines TRBV24-1 with TRBJ1-2; D remains ambiguous. Germline assignment: CDR1 KGHDR and CDR2 SFDVKD. V was trimmed by 6 bases and J by 5 bases, leaving 12 bases between them. The CDR3 consists of 13 residues.

The V and J genes are TRBV7-8 and TRBJ2-7; perhaps TRBD2 as D (5 bases). V dropped 2 bases and J dropped 5 bases, with 16 bases sitting between them. Germline loops: CDR1 SGHVS, CDR2 FQNEAQ. The CDR3 sequence is 15 residues long. CDR3 sequence (DNA): TGTGCCAGCAGCTTAAGTAGTGGGGTCGGGAACGAGCAGTACTTC. Its translation: CASSLSSGVGNEQYF.

There are many counts of this clonotype. V is TRBV27 and J is TRBJ2-5; 7 bases fit TRBD1. This CDR3 comprises 12 residues. In germline, CDR1 is MNHEY, CDR2 SMNVEV (reference sequence). V lost 6 bases to trimming and J lost 4 bases; unmatched junction nucleotides: 2. The CDR3 DNA sequence: TGTGCCAGCAGCCACAGGGGAGAGACCCAGTACTTC. This codes for CASSHRGETQYF.

This rearrangement joins TRBV20-1 to TRBJ2-7; 12 bases match TRBD2. The CDR3 has 15 amino acids. The germline V gene encodes CDR1 DFQATT and CDR2 SNEGSKA (reference sequence). V trimming: 0 bases; J trimming: 3 bases; junction bases outside the gene matches: 3. Here the CDR3 reads CSARDLAGGDYEQYF. In nucleotides, the CDR3 is TGCAGTGCTAGAGATCTAGCGGGGGGGGACTACGAGCAGTACTTC.

The chain carries TRBV7-9 and TRBJ2-5; TRBD1 agrees at 8 bases. Trimming cost V 8 bases and J 2 bases; bases outside gene matches: 10. Germline V gene lookup returns CDR1 SEHNR and CDR2 FQNEAQ (reference sequence). The CDR3 extends over 15 amino acids. This CDR3 is CASETGQVGQETQYF. CDR3 bases: TGTGCCAGCGAAACGGGACAGGTTGGACAAGAGACCCAGTACTTC.

The J gene is TRBJ1-2, the V gene TRBV9, with 7 bases matching TRBD1. There are 12 residues in the CDR3. CDR1 is SGDLS, CDR2 YYNGEE, per germline. V gave up 3 bases and J gave up 4 bases; unmatched junction bases: 0. The CDR3 DNA is TGTGCCAGCAGCGGGGACAGCTATGGCTACACCTTC. As protein: CASSGDSYGYTF. Full variable domain (outside the CDR3, taken from reference TRBV9 and TRBJ1-2): DSGVTQTPKHLITATGQRVTLRCSPRSGDLSVYWYQQSLDQGLQFLIQYYNGEERAKGNILERFSAQQFPDLHSELNLSSLELGDSALYFCASSGDSYGYTFGSGTRLTVV.

V usage is TRBV7-7 and J usage is TRBJ2-5; 16 nucleotides align to TRBD2. Germline CDR1 and CDR2: SSHAT and FNYEAQ (reference sequence). The CDR3 consists of 19 residues. The V gene end was trimmed by 1 base and the J gene end by 2 bases; junction bases not matched to a gene: 7. The CDR3 sequence is CASSLGGLAGGPWQETQYF. CDR3 nucleotides: TGTGCCAGCAGCTTAGGGGGACTAGCGGGGGGGCCTTGGCAAGAGACCCAGTACTTC.

This clonotype has more than one count but fewer than ten. V is TRBV19 and J is TRBJ1-5, with unresolved D. Deletions cut 4 bases from V and 6 bases from J, with 16 bases between. The CDR3 length is 15 residues. CDR1 and CDR2 (germline): LNHDA, SQIVND (reference sequence). In DNA, the CDR3 is TGTGCCAGTAGTAGCCCTCGGCGGGAGCGTCAGCCCCAGCATTTT. Translating it yields CASSSPRRERQPQHF.

This clonotype has a single count. The rearrangement links TRBV7-2 to TRBJ2-7; 8 positions match TRBD1. This CDR3 contains 12 residues. J was trimmed by 13 bases and V by 1 base; bases with no gene match: 6. Germline-derived CDR1 and CDR2 are SGHTA and FQGNSA. The CDR3 bases are TGTGCCAGCAGCTTAGATGTAGGACAGGGATACTTC. It codes for CASSLDVGQGYF.

This clonotype was seen only a few times. The V gene is TRBV6-5, the J gene TRBJ2-5; D may be TRBD1 (6 bases). The V end was cut by 0 bases, the J end by 0 bases, with 11 bases between. Germline CDR1 is MNHEY and CDR2 is SVGAGI. The CDR3 has 16 amino acids. CDR3 region: CASSYSIGGNQETQYF. The CDR3 DNA follows: TGTGCCAGCAGTTACTCGATAGGGGGAAACCAAGAGACCCAGTACTTC.